The 11 T cell receptor beta chains in this list originate from one sample, sequenced in a study of T cell responses to AZD1222 COVID-19 vaccine. Libraries were prepared by immunoSEQ multiplex PCR; TCRdb keeps only in-frame clonotypes and omits some of them. The data show around 53,000 clones, with 86% seen just once and roughly 6.4% held by the top ten. Sample: peripheral blood, taken 28 days after the second AZD1222 dose. All receptors come from an adult who received the AZD1222 COVID-19 vaccine.

This chain links TRBV9 with TRBJ2-3; D perhaps matches TRBD2 (5 bases). This CDR3 is 13 amino acids long. V lost 7 bases and J 1 base, leaving 10 bases between the germline ends. Germline CDR1 SGDLS, CDR2 YYNGEE. The CDR3 spells CASHPAGTDTQYF. The CDR3 nucleotides read TGTGCCAGCCACCCAGCGGGCACAGATACGCAGTATTTT.

The CDR3 sequence is CASSSPILAGDTYEQYF. DNA for the CDR3: TGTGCCAGCAGCTCGCCTATACTAGCGGGGGATACCTACGAGCAGTACTTC. The chain uses TRBV11-3 and TRBJ2-7, with 11 bases aligning to TRBD2. In germline, CDR1 is SGHNT, CDR2 YENEEA. With 4 bases clipped from V and 2 bases from J, the junction kept 10 bases outside the gene matches. There are 17 residues in the CDR3. The variable domain in full, with the rest retrieved from reference TRBV11-3 and TRBJ2-7, is EAGVVQSPRYKIIEKKQPVAFWCNPISGHNTLYWYLQNLGQGPELLIRYENEEAVDDSQLPKDRFSAERLKGVDSTLKIQPAELGDSAVYLCASSSPILAGDTYEQYFGPGTRLTVT.

This clone has a handful of counts. The chain carries TRBV2 and TRBJ2-1, with D possibly TRBD2 on 6 matching bases. The germline V and J ends were trimmed by 6 bases and 5 bases, with 20 bases remaining between them. Germline-derived CDR1 and CDR2 are SNHLY and FYNNEI. The CDR3 has 16 residues. The DNA for the CDR3 is TGTGCCAGCAGGCCCAGGACTTGGGGGGACGACAATGAGCAGTTCTTC. Translated: CASRPRTWGDDNEQFF. The whole variable domain, remainder taken from reference TRBV2 and TRBJ2-1, is EPEVTQTPSHQVTQMGQEVILRCVPISNHLYFYWYRQILGQKVEFLVSFYNNEISEKSEIFDDQFSVERPDGSNFTLKIRSTKLEDSAMYFCASRPRTWGDDNEQFFGPGTRLTVL.

This clone was seen a handful of times. The chain carries TRBV27 and TRBJ1-6; TRBD1 is a possible D gene (6 bases). The CDR3 has 13 amino acids. Trimming stripped 6 bases from V and 12 bases from J, with 15 bases between. Germline V gene sequence: CDR1 MNHEY, CDR2 SMNVEV (reference sequence). Written as DNA, the CDR3 is TGTGCCAGCAGCATCCGGGACACGGTACCCCTCCACTTT. This gives the protein CASSIRDTVPLHF.

The chain is built from TRBV4-2 and TRBJ2-7, with TRBD2 matching over 11 bases. Germline values: CDR1 LGHNA, CDR2 YNFKEQ. CDR3 length: 16 amino acids. With V trimmed by 4 bases and J by 5 bases, 10 bases remained unmatched. The CDR3 nucleotides read TGTGCCAGCAGCCGGCAACTAGCGGGAGATTGGGACGAGCAGTACTTC. It yields the protein CASSRQLAGDWDEQYF.

The rearrangement uses TRBV5-1 and TRBJ2-5; 14 bases agree with TRBD2. The CDR3 extends over 15 amino acids. V shed 4 bases, J shed 7 bases, and the junction held 6 bases outside the gene matches. Germline V CDR1 and CDR2: SGHRS, YFSETQ. CDR3 region: CASSIGTSGSRTQYF. CDR3 bases: TGCGCCAGCAGCATCGGGACTAGCGGGAGTCGGACCCAGTACTTC.

The chain couples TRBV30 to TRBJ2-7; weak D call: TRBD2 (7 bases). The germline CDR1 and CDR2 sequences are GTSNPN and SVGIG (reference sequence). The CDR3 loop spans 12 amino acids. Trimming took off 5 bases at V and 5 bases at J, with 13 bases between the two ends. The CDR3 protein is CAWGPGGHEQYF. The CDR3, as DNA: TGTGCCTGGGGGCCGGGGGGCCACGAGCAGTACTTC.

V gene TRBV12-3 or TRBV12-4 combines with J gene TRBJ2-7; the match to TRBD1 covers 7 bases. CDR3 length equals 13 residues. Trimming at V came to 5 bases and at J to 2 bases, leaving 3 bases not matched to a gene. CDR3 bases: TGTGCCAGCAGTCGGGACAGTGCCTACGAGCAGTACTTC. Its protein product is CASSRDSAYEQYF.

V usage is TRBV6-5 and J usage is TRBJ2-5; TRBD1 agrees at 8 bases. Germline trimming cut 2 bases from V and 3 bases from J; bases unmatched to any gene: 5. The CDR3 loop spans 15 amino acids. Looked up from germline, CDR1 is MNHEY and CDR2 is SVGAGI. CDR3 residues: CASSYPGQGEETQYF. The CDR3 coding sequence is TGTGCCAGCAGTTACCCAGGACAGGGAGAAGAGACCCAGTACTTC.

This clone has a single count. The chain is built from TRBV12-3 or TRBV12-4 and TRBJ1-2; D unclear. The CDR3 has 12 amino acids. V lost 6 bases and J 6 bases, leaving 11 bases between the germline ends. CDR3 in DNA: TGTGCCAGCAGCCAATCGAGAGATGGCTACACCTTC. Its translation is CASSQSRDGYTF.

The V gene is TRBV5-1, the J gene TRBJ2-7, with 9 bases aligning to TRBD1. The junction had 6 bases not matched to a gene; V was cut back by 4 bases and J by 7 bases. The CDR3 runs 13 residues. Germline V CDR1 and CDR2: SGHRS, YFSETQ. The CDR3 nucleotides are TGCGCCAGCAGCATGGGACAGGGAAGGGAGCAGTACTTC. Protein sequence: CASSMGQGREQYF. The full variable domain, completed using reference TRBV5-1 and TRBJ2-7, is KAGVTQTPRYLIKTRGQQVTLSCSPISGHRSVSWYQQTPGQGLQFLFEYFSETQRNKGNFPGRFSGRQFSNSRSEMNVSTLELGDSALYLCASSMGQGREQYFGPGTRLTVT.